The text below deals with one T cell receptor (beta chain). After extraction with the RNeasy kit, 0.5 to 1 ug of the RNA was reverse transcribed using random hexamers. MiXCR, applied by TCRdb to the immunoSEQ multiplex PCR reads, yields one record per CDR3 protein. In the table there are over 150,000 distinct CDR3 sequences, approximately 93% of which are singletons. This sample is part of a study of CD8 T cells in Susac syndrome. V gave up 3 bases and J gave up 4 bases, with 10 bases separating them. Per germline, CDR1 DFQATT and CDR2 SNEGSKA (reference sequence). This CDR3 is built from 12 residues.

The specimen was CD4+ T cells from PBMCs. The sequence was obtained from a human donor with multiple sclerosis. The chain combines TRBV20-1 with TRBJ2-7; possibly TRBD1 for D (6 bases). CDR3 nucleotides: TGCAGTGCTAGTCTACAGGGATACGAGCAGTACTTC. This translates into CSASLQGYEQYF.